This T cell receptor beta chain is from a study of early T cells in non-severe SARS-CoV-2 infection. Study overall: The authors sequenced bulk RNA from unsorted whole blood, leaving chains unpaired.

The CDR3 extends over 14 amino acids. Germline CDR1 reads LNHDA; CDR2 reads SQIVND (reference sequence). V was pared by 1 base and J by 2 bases, with 8 bases between. Researchers attached unique molecular identifiers to individual cDNA molecules. TCRdb re-derived calls from the 5' RACE reads in MiXCR, one entry per CDR3 protein. The data contain about 33,000 distinct CDR3 sequences, approximately 5.2% of them singletons. Study observations and caveats: Anti-spike CD8 specificities were favored by VDJdb matching, whose results missed private and CD4 specificities.

This clonotype occurred many times. Its antigen is currently unknown. The specimen was whole blood. The origin of this receptor is an adult who was a healthcare worker with PCR-confirmed SARS-CoV-2 infection or an uninfected control (not recorded which). The rearrangement uses TRBV19 and TRBJ1-2, with TRBD1 as a possible D gene (5 bases). CDR3 DNA sequence: TGTGCCAGTAGTATAGGCCAGGGAAACTATGGCTACACCTTC. It specifies CASSIGQGNYGYTF.